The clone carrying this T cell receptor beta chain is a singleton in its sample. The data originate from a study of blood T cell repertoires in COVID-19. Study details: COVID-19 samples collected from the United States, Italy and Spain covered acute and convalescent phases.

Repertoires were generated with immunoSEQ multiplex PCR, while TCRdb's copy carries only in-frame clones and drops some. Of about 330,000 clones in the sample, more than 85% are singletons; the top ten hold around 18%. Cohorts were determined from participant-reported clinical history. Two negative PCRs, clearance, or symptom resolution had been documented for recovered Cohort 3 donors. Trimming pared 4 bases from V and 1 base from J, leaving 9 bases between. Germline V gives CDR1 SQVTM, CDR2 ANQGSEA. This CDR3 is 13 amino acids long. Sequencing used PBMCs or T cells enriched from blood (not recorded which). The rearrangement uses TRBV29-1 and TRBJ2-3, with D maybe TRBD2 (6 bases). The clonotype originates from a woman aged 25-40 years who had recovered from COVID-19. In DNA, the CDR3 is TGCAGCGTTGTTACGGGAGGCACAGATACGCAGTATTTT. Amino acids: CSVVTGGTDTQYF.